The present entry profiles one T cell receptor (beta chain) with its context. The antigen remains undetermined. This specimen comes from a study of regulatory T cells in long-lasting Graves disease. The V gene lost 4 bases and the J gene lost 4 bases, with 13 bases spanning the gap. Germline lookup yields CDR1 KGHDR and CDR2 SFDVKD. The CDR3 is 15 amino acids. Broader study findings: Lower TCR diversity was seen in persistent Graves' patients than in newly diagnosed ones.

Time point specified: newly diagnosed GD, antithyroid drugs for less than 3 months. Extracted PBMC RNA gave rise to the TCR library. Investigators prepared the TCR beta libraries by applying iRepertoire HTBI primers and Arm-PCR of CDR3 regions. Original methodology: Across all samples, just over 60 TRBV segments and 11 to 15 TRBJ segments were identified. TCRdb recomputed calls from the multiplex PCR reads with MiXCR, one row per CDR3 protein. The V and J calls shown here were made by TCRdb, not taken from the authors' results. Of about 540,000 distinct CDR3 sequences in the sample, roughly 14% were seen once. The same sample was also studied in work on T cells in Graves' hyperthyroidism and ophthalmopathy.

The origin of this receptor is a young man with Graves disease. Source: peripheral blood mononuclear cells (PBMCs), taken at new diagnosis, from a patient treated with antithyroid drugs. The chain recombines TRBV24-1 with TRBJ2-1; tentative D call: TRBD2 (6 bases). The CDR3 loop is CATSDPAGLYNEQFF. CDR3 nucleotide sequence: TGTGCCACCAGTGACCCAGCGGGCCTGTACAATGAGCAGTTCTTC.